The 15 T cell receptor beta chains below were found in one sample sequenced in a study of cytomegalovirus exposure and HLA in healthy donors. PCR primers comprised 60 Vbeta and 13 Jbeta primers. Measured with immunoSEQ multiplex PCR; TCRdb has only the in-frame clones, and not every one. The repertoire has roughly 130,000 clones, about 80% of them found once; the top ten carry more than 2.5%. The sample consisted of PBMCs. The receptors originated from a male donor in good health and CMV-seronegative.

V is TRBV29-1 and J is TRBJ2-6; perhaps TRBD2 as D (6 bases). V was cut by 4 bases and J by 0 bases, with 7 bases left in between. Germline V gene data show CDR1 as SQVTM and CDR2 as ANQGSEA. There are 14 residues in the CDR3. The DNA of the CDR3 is TGCAGCGTTGTCGGGGGCTCTGGGGCCAACGTCCTGACTTTC. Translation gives CSVVGGSGANVLTF. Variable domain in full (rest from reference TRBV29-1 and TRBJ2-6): SAVISQKPSRDICQRGTSLTIQCQVDSQVTMMFWYRQQPGQSLTLIATANQGSEATYESGFVIDKFPISRPNLTFSTLTVSNMSPEDSSIYLCSVVGGSGANVLTFGAGSRLTVL.

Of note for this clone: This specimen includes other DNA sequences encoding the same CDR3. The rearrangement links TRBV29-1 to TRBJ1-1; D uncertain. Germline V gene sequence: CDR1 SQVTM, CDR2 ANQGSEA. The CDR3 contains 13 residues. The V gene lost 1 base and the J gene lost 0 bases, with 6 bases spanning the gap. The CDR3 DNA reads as TGCAGCGTTGAAGGGCGGCTGAACACTGAAGCTTTCTTT. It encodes CSVEGRLNTEAFF. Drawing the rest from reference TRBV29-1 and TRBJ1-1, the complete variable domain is SAVISQKPSRDICQRGTSLTIQCQVDSQVTMMFWYRQQPGQSLTLIATANQGSEATYESGFVIDKFPISRPNLTFSTLTVSNMSPEDSSIYLCSVEGRLNTEAFFGQGTRLTVV.

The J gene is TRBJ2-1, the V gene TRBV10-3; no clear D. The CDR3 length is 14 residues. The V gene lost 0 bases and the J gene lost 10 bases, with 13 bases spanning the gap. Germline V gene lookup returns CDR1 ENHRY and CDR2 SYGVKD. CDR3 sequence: CAISESTASAEQFF. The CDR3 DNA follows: TGTGCCATCAGTGAGTCGACGGCTTCAGCGGAGCAGTTCTTC.

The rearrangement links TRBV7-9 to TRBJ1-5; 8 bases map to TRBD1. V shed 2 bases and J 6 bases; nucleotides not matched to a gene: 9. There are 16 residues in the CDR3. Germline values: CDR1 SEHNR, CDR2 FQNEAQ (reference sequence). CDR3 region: CASSLSGQGWTQPQHF. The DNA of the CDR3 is TGTGCCAGCAGCTTATCAGGACAGGGTTGGACTCAGCCCCAGCATTTT.

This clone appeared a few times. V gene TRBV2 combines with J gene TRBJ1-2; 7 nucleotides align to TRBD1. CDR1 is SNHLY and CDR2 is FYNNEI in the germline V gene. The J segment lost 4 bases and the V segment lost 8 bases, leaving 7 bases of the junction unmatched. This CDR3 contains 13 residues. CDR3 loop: CASQEGASYGYTF. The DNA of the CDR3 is TGTGCCAGCCAAGAGGGGGCTAGCTATGGCTACACCTTC. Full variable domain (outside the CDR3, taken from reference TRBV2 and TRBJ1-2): EPEVTQTPSHQVTQMGQEVILRCVPISNHLYFYWYRQILGQKVEFLVSFYNNEISEKSEIFDDQFSVERPDGSNFTLKIRSTKLEDSAMYFCASQEGASYGYTFGSGTRLTVV.

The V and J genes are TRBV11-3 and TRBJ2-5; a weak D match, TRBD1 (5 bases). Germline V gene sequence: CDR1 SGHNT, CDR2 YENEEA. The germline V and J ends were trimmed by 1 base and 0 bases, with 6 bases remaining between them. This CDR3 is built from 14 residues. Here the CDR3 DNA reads TGTGCCAGCAGCTTAGTAGGGGACCAAGAGACCCAGTACTTC. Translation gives CASSLVGDQETQYF.

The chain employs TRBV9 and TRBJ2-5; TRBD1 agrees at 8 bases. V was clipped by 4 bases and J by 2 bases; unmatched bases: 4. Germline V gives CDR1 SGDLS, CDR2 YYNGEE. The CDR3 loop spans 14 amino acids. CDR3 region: CASSQTGVQETQYF. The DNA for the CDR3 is TGTGCCAGCAGCCAGACAGGGGTTCAAGAGACCCAGTACTTC.

CDR3 sequence (DNA): TGTGCCAGTGTTGGGATTGGGCAGGGCCCCTACAATGAGCAGTTCTTC. This translates into CASVGIGQGPYNEQFF. The V gene is TRBV19, the J gene TRBJ2-1; maybe TRBD1 (5 bases). V lost 8 bases and J lost 2, with 19 bases in between. Germline V gene data show CDR1 as LNHDA and CDR2 as SQIVND (reference sequence). This CDR3 is 16 amino acids long.

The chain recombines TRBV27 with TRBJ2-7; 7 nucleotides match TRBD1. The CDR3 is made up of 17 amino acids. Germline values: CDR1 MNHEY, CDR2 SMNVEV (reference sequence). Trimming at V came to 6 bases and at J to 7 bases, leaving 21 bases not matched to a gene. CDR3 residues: CASSLGRQGSPLGEQYF. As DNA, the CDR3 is TGTGCCAGCAGCCTCGGACGACAGGGAAGCCCCTTGGGAGAGCAGTACTTC.

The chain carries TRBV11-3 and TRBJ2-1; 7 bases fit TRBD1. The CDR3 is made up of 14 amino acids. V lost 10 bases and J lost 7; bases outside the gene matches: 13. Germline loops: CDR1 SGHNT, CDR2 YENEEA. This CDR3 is CANYCRDSTNEQFF. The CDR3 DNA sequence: TGTGCCAATTACTGCCGGGACAGCACTAATGAGCAGTTCTTC.

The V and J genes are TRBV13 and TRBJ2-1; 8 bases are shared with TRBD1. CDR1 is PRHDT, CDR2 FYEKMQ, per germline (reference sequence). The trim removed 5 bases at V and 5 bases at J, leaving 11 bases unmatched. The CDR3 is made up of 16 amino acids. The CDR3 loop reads CASSGLSGQVHNEQFF. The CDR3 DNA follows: TGTGCCAGCAGCGGGCTGTCGGGACAGGTACACAATGAGCAGTTCTTC.

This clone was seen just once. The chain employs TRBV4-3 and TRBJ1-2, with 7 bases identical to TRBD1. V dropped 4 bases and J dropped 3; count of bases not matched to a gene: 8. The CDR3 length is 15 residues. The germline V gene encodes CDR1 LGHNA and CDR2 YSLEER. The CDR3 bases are TGCGCCAGCAGCCTGACCCCCCAGGGGGACTATGGCTACACCTTC. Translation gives CASSLTPQGDYGYTF.

The CDR3 DNA sequence: TGTGCCAACGATCTTCAACTAGCGGGAAGGTACGAGCAGTACTTC. Protein product: CANDLQLAGRYEQYF. The chain joins TRBV6-1 to TRBJ2-5, with TRBD2 identical over 10 bases. The last part of the DNA fits TRBJ2-7 better; the J call may be wrong. Germline CDR1 reads MNHNS; CDR2 reads SASEGT. The CDR3 contains 15 residues.

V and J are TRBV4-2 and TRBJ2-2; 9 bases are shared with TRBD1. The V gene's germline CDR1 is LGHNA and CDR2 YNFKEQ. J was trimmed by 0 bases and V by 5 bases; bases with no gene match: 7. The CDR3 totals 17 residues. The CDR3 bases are TGTGCCAGCAGCTCAGGACAGGGGCCCGCGAACACCGGGGAGCTGTTTTTT. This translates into CASSSGQGPANTGELFF.

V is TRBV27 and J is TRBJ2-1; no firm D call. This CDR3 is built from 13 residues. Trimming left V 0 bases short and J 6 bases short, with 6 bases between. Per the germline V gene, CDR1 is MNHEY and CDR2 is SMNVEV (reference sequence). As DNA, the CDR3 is TGTGCCAGCAGTTTATCGTCGGTCAATGAGCAGTTCTTC. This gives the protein CASSLSSVNEQFF.